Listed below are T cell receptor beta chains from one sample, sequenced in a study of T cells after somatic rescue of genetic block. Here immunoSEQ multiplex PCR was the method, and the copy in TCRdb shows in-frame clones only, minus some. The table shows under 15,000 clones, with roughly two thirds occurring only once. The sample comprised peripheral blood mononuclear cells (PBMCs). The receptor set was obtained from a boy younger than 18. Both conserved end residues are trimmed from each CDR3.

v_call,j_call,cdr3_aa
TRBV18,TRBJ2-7,ASSPPGTEQY
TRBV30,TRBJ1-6,AWSVARAHSPLH
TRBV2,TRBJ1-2,ASNSGVPNYGYT
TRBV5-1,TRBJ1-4,ASSLDRVATNEKLF
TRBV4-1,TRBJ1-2,ASSQEILGRGENGYT
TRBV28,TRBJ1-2,ASSSPSRGTIGINYGYT
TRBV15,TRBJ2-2,ATSRVGLYPNTGELF
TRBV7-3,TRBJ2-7,ASSLEGRPPYEQY
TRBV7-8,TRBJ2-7,ASSFVSPYMY
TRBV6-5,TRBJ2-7,ASSAGQGVEQY
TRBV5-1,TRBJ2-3,ASSIRDPDTQY
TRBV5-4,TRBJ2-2,ASSPAIGLDTGELF
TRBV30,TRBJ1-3,AWSVGGNTIY
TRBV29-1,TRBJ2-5,SVETGGETQY
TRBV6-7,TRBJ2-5,ASSYPRQGEETQY
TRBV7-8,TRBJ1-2,ASSLGAGYGYT
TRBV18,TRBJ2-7,ASSHTPDSYEQY
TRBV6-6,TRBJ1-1,ASSYRGQLNTEAF
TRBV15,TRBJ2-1,ATSRTGASYNEQF
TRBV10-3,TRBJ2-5,AISLGETQY
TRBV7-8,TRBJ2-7,ASRNPGLGRLYEQY
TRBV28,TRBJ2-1,ASSLPQVFSSYNEQF
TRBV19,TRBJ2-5,ASSPDYTQETQY
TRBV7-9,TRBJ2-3,ASSGLAGGVTDTQY
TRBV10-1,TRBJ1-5,ASSAGKGRNQPQH
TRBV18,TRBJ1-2,ASSPPPWTEGYT
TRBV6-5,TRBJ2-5,ASSYSRGGGETQY
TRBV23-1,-,ASSQSTSPYEQY
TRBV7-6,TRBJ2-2,ASSERRNDYFISTGELF
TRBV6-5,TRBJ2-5,ASSYVRGRETQY
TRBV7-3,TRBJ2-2,ASSPGTSGRASGGELF
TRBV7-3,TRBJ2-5,ASSLKTSGRRETQY
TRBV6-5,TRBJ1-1,ASSYGDRALNTEAF
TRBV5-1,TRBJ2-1,ASSLGPGQAGAVEQF
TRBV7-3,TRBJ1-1,ASSLNGQGNTEAF
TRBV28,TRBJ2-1,ASSLTGNANNEQF
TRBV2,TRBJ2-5,ASSREGETQY
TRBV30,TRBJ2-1,AWSRHLFNEQF
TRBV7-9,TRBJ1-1,ASSPPGQVGNTEAF
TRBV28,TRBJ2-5,ASRGGGQETQY
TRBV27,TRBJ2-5,ASSPPRLAGTTETQY
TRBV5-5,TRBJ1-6,ASSRRDMSSYNSPLH
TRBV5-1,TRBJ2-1,ASSWNGYNEQF
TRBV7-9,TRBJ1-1,ASSLSPEAF
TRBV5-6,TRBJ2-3,ASSLGVDGTDTQY
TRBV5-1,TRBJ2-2,ASSLLGMVSGELF
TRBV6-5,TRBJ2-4,ASSSQDPGIQY
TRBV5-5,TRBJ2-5,ASSPGAGGHQETQY
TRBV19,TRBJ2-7,ASKASGGPPYEQY
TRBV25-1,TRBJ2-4,ASSGGLNIQY
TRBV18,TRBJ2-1,ASSPFRAGAFYNEQF
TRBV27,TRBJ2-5,ASSLGTGRDQETQY
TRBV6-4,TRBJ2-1,ASSPMGRGGSVHNEQF